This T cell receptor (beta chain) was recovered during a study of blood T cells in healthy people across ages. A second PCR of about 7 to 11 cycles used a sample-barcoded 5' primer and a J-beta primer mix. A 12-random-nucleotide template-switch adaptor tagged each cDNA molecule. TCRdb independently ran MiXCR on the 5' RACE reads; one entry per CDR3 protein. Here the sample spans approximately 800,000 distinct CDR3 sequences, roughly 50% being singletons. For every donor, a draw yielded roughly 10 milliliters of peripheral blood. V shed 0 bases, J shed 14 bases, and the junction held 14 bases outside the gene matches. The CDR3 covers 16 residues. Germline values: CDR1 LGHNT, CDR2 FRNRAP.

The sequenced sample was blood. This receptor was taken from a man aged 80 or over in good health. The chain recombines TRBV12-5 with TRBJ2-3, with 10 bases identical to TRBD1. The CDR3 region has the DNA TGTGCTAGTGGTTTGGTACGTGGGACAGGGGAAGAATACGCGTATTTT. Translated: CASGLVRGTGEEYAYF.